This T cell receptor (beta chain) came from a study of blood T cells in healthy people across ages. This clonotype was picked up a small number of times. Its specificity is unknown. Isolation recovered at least 6.5 million PBMCs from every sample. Findings of the study overall: More naive CD4+ cells and higher diversity were found in long-lived than in aged donors. In older individuals, TCR beta diversity per million T cells was lower, falling roughly linearly with age.

The authors ran a second PCR of about 6 to 12 cycles using a sample-barcoded 5' primer and a J-beta primer mix. A template-switch adaptor containing 12 random nucleotides labeled each cDNA molecule. TCRdb ran MiXCR on the 5' RACE reads and lists one entry per CDR3 protein. The data show 1,500,000 or so distinct CDR3 sequences, 40% to 45% seen once. Per germline, CDR1 MNHEY and CDR2 SVGEGT. Losses at the gene ends were 6 bases for V and 7 bases for J; bases not matched to a gene: 6. The CDR3 runs to 13 residues. The chain joins TRBV6-2 or TRBV6-3 to TRBJ1-1, with 9 bases aligning to TRBD1. Material for sequencing was blood. The source is a woman between 18 and 29 years old in good health. The CDR3 coding sequence is TGTGCCAGCAGATACAGGGGGCAGAGTGAAGCTTTCTTT. It yields the protein CASRYRGQSEAFF.